One and the same sample provided the 4 T cell receptor beta chains below, sequenced in a study of T cell clones after liver transplantation. Clones were read by immunoSEQ multiplex PCR, and TCRdb kept only the in-frame ones, dropping some. The table shows 70,000 to 80,000 clones, with about 92% occurring only once. The material sequenced was CD4+ T cells from blood, taken before liver transplant. These receptors came from a human donor who received a liver transplant.

This clone appeared a single time. The rearrangement uses TRBV5-6 and TRBJ2-7; the match to TRBD2 covers 13 bases. CDR1 is SGHDT, CDR2 YYEEEE, per germline. The CDR3 is made up of 16 amino acids. V shed 1 base and J 4 bases; nucleotides not matched to a gene: 5. The CDR3 DNA reads as TGTGCCAGCAGCTTGCCCCGACTAGCGGGAGGATACGAGCAGTACTTC. Amino acids: CASSLPRLAGGYEQYF.

The gene calls are TRBV11-3 and TRBJ2-3; D remains unclear. Germline loops: CDR1 SGHNT, CDR2 YENEEA. CDR3 size: 19 residues. Trimming stripped 5 bases from V and 0 bases from J, with 24 bases between. The CDR3 sequence: CASSRQATGGLASTDTQYF. Written as DNA, the CDR3 is TGTGCCAGCAGCCGACAAGCCACCGGTGGGCTTGCTAGCACAGATACGCAGTATTTT.

This rearrangement joins TRBV7-2 to TRBJ2-2, with no clear D. The CDR3 consists of 15 residues. CDR1 is SGHTA, CDR2 FQGNSA, per germline. Between the trimmed V and J ends, which lost 3 bases and 5 bases, there was a span of 13 bases. The CDR3 loop reads CASSFGPFGTGELFF. The CDR3 DNA reads TGTGCCAGCAGCTTCGGACCCTTTGGGACCGGGGAGCTGTTTTTT.

The chain joins TRBV5-4 to TRBJ2-7, with D possibly TRBD2 on 6 matching bases. The CDR3 sequence is 15 residues long. Trimming took 4 bases from V and 4 from J, leaving 18 bases between them. Looked up from germline, CDR1 is SGHNT and CDR2 is YYREEE (reference sequence). The DNA for the CDR3 is TGTGCCAGCAGCGATAGAAAGGAGGGTGTTTACGAGCAGTACTTC. It encodes CASSDRKEGVYEQYF.